The 18 T cell receptor beta chains listed next were all sequenced from one sample in a study of T cell changes during pregnancy in multiple sclerosis. TCRdb keeps only in-frame clones here, not all; method: immunoSEQ multiplex PCR. Of roughly 70,000 clones listed, less than 95% are singletons. Sample: peripheral blood, taken in the third trimester of pregnancy. These TCRs come from a female donor with multiple sclerosis, enrolled in a pregnancy study.

The chain combines TRBV5-6 with TRBJ2-1; possibly TRBD1 for D (6 bases). Germline V gene data show CDR1 as SGHDT and CDR2 as YYEEEE. This CDR3 region has 17 residues. V was shortened by 4 bases and J by 9 bases, with 26 bases between the two germline ends. The CDR3 sequence is CASSPFFGRGGSGEQFF. CDR3 DNA: TGTGCCAGCAGCCCCTTCTTTGGGAGAGGGGGTTCCGGTGAGCAGTTCTTC.

This clone was counted once. The genes are TRBV30 and TRBJ1-6; D may be TRBD1 (6 bases). Trimming took off 3 bases at V and 6 bases at J, with 9 bases between the two ends. This CDR3 comprises 13 residues. From germline, CDR1 is GTSNPN and CDR2 SVGIG (reference sequence). In nucleotides, the CDR3 is TGTGCCTGGAGCAGGGGAACTAATTCACCCCTCCACTTT. Amino acid sequence: CAWSRGTNSPLHF.

The V and J genes are TRBV5-1 and TRBJ1-2, with D hard to call. The V gene's germline CDR1 is SGHRS and CDR2 YFSETQ. Trimming took 0 bases from V and 2 from J, leaving 5 bases between them. This CDR3 is built from 13 residues. The CDR3 DNA reads as TGCGCCAGCAGCTTGGAACAGAACTATGGCTACACCTTC. Protein: CASSLEQNYGYTF.

This rearrangement joins TRBV21-1 to TRBJ1-3; the D call TRBD1 from the table was never checked on the DNA. TRBV21-1 is recorded as a pseudogene. The CDR3 runs to 15 residues. CDR3 nucleotides: TGTGCCAGCAGCACGTGGACAGGTCGTGGAAACACCATATATTTT. Protein product: CASSTWTGRGNTIYF.

The chain joins TRBV5-1 to TRBJ2-1; 8 bases map to TRBD1. V trimming: 2 bases; J trimming: 8 bases; junction bases outside the gene matches: 12. The CDR3 length is 16 residues. CDR1 is SGHRS and CDR2 is YFSETQ in the germline V gene. The CDR3 DNA reads as TGCGCCAGCAGCTTCCCGACAGGGGCGGGTGTCGATGAGCAGTTCTTC. It translates to CASSFPTGAGVDEQFF.

V usage is TRBV7-9 and J usage is TRBJ1-1, with TRBD1 matching over 7 bases. Germline trimming cut 7 bases from V and 2 bases from J; bases unmatched to any gene: 16. CDR1 and CDR2 (germline): SEHNR, FQNEAQ (reference sequence). The CDR3 contains 17 residues. CDR3 coding DNA: TGTGCCAGCATCAAATCACCCCGGGACAGACAAAACACTGAAGCTTTCTTT. This codes for CASIKSPRDRQNTEAFF.

This rearrangement joins TRBV5-1 to TRBJ2-5; D ambiguous. The end of the DNA aligns better with TRBJ2-7, so the J call may be wrong. CDR3 length: 14 residues. Germline V gene lookup returns CDR1 SGHRS and CDR2 YFSETQ. CDR3 protein: CASSLSPTYYEQYF. CDR3 nucleotide sequence: TGCGCCAGCAGCCTATCACCAACCTACTACGAGCAGTACTTC.

Of note for this clone: One junction end does not reproduce the germline sequence, and a read error may be involved. The V call is TRBV11-2, the J call TRBJ1-2; TRBD1 might be the D (6 bases). CDR3 size: 13 residues. Looked up from germline, CDR1 is SGHAT and CDR2 is FQNNGV. CDR3 sequence reads: CASSLGRGVELYF. The DNA of the CDR3 is TGTGCCAGCAGCTTAGGCAGGGGCGTGGAGCTATACTTC.

This rearrangement joins TRBV7-9 to TRBJ2-6; the D gene is possibly TRBD2 (6 bases). The CDR3 is 14 residues long. CDR1 and CDR2 from the germline V gene are SEHNR and FQNEAQ (reference sequence). V lost 7 bases and J 2 bases, leaving 9 bases between the germline ends. The DNA for the CDR3 is TGTGCCAGCACCTGGGGGGCTGGGGCCAACGTCCTGACTTTC. Amino acids: CASTWGAGANVLTF.

CDR3 DNA: TGTGCCTGGAGTAAGGCAGGGAACACTGAAGCTTTCTTT. Encoded protein: CAWSKAGNTEAFF. V gene TRBV30 combines with J gene TRBJ1-1; D not resolved. Trimming shortened V by 2 bases and J by 1 base, and 8 bases separated the two germline ends. Germline V gene sequence: CDR1 GTSNPN, CDR2 SVGIG (reference sequence). This CDR3 comprises 13 residues.

V is TRBV30 and J is TRBJ1-1; 9 bases line up with TRBD1. The V and J ends lost 2 bases and 3 bases, in that order; junction bases with no gene match: 7. The germline V gene encodes CDR1 GTSNPN and CDR2 SVGIG (reference sequence). The CDR3 is 15 residues long. The CDR3: CAWSYFGQGYTEAFF. The CDR3 DNA reads as TGTGCCTGGAGTTATTTCGGACAGGGGTACACTGAAGCTTTCTTT. The full variable domain, in which reference TRBV30 and TRBJ1-1 provide the parts outside the CDR3, is SQTIHQWPATLVQPVGSPLSLECTVEGTSNPNLYWYRQAAGRGLQLLFYSVGIGQISSEVPQNLSASRPQDRQFILSSKKLLLSDSGFYLCAWSYFGQGYTEAFFGQGTRLTVV.

The chain is built from TRBV19 and TRBJ2-6; no clear D. There are 14 residues in the CDR3. Germline-derived CDR1 and CDR2 are LNHDA and SQIVND (reference sequence). V shed 6 bases and J shed 0 bases, with 6 bases lying between them. The CDR3 spells CASSPSSGANVLTF. CDR3 nucleotide sequence: TGTGCCAGTAGCCCGAGCTCTGGGGCCAACGTCCTGACTTTC.

The chain employs TRBV27 and TRBJ1-2; TRBD1 matches 7 bases. Per the germline V gene, CDR1 is MNHEY and CDR2 is SMNVEV (reference sequence). This CDR3 has 14 residues. The V and J ends lost 0 bases and 7 bases, in that order; junction bases with no gene match: 5. The CDR3 sequence: CASSLSTGTSGYTF. The CDR3 nucleotides read TGTGCCAGCAGTTTATCGACAGGGACATCTGGCTACACCTTC.

This chain uses TRBV18 with TRBJ2-3; TRBD2 agrees at 7 bases. The CDR3 has 14 amino acids. Germline CDR1 and CDR2: KGHSH and LQKENI. With V trimmed by 3 bases and J by 4 bases, 4 bases remained unmatched. The CDR3: CASSPLGLADTQYF. The DNA of the CDR3 is TGTGCCAGCTCACCTCTCGGACTAGCAGATACGCAGTATTTT.

The chain is built from TRBV27 and TRBJ1-1, with D unclear. This CDR3 has 11 amino acids. The germline V gene has CDR1 MNHEY and CDR2 SMNVEV (reference sequence). V was trimmed by 6 bases and J by 6 bases, leaving 8 bases between them. Here the CDR3 DNA reads TGTGCCAGCAGCTCCGGGGCTGAAGCTTTCTTT. Residues: CASSSGAEAFF.

V usage is TRBV7-9 and J usage is TRBJ2-1, with 7 bases aligning to TRBD1. V lost 5 bases and J lost 10; bases outside the gene matches: 14. The CDR3 has 15 residues. Germline values: CDR1 SEHNR, CDR2 FQNEAQ (reference sequence). CDR3 region: CASSLVTGTLGEQFF. CDR3 sequence (DNA): TGTGCCAGCAGCCTTGTGACAGGGACCCTAGGGGAGCAGTTCTTC.

The V and J genes are TRBV5-1 and TRBJ2-7, with a possible D match to TRBD1 (6 bases). The germline V gene has CDR1 SGHRS and CDR2 YFSETQ. Trimming shortened V by 6 bases and J by 3 bases, and 19 bases separated the two germline ends. The CDR3 contains 15 residues. The CDR3 here is CASKFFEGDRYEQYF. Here the CDR3 DNA reads TGCGCCAGCAAGTTTTTTGAGGGGGATCGCTACGAGCAGTACTTC.

The chain recombines TRBV5-4 with TRBJ1-2; D gene uncertain. Germline values: CDR1 SGHNT, CDR2 YYREEE (reference sequence). The CDR3 is 14 amino acids. Trimming shortened V by 3 bases and J by 6 bases, and 15 bases separated the two germline ends. The CDR3 here is CASSSPVRGHGYTF. DNA for the CDR3: TGTGCCAGCAGCTCCCCCGTCCGGGGTCATGGCTACACCTTC.